This T cell receptor (beta chain) was recovered during a study of CD8+CD57+ T cells in acquired aplastic anemia. Investigators profiled TCR beta VDJ and CDR3 from genomic DNA template. TCRdb used MiXCR to reprocess the reads, holding one entry per CDR3 protein. The top ten clones hold over 35% of a sample with hundreds of thousands of distinct CDR3 sequences, around 82% of them seen once. A few counts support this clonotype. CDR1 is SGHTA and CDR2 is FQGNSA in the germline V gene. The CDR3 has 16 amino acids. The V segment lost 1 base and the J segment 8 bases; nucleotides outside the gene matches: 11. Individuals selected for sequencing had exhibited CD8+CD57+ cell expansion on flow cytometry.

V gene TRBV7-2 combines with J gene TRBJ2-1, with 7 positions matching TRBD2. The specimen sequenced was sorted CD4+, CD8+, or CD8+CD57+ T cells (not recorded which) from PBMCs. The TCR sequence derives from a human donor with aplastic anemia. The CDR3 sequence: CASSLEGGGGRDEQFF. The CDR3 bases are TGTGCCAGCAGCTTAGAGGGAGGTGGGGGGAGGGATGAGCAGTTCTTC. The entire variable domain, with the rest obtained from reference TRBV7-2 and TRBJ2-1, is as follows: GAGVSQSPSNKVTEKGKDVELRCDPISGHTALYWYRQSLGQGLEFLIYFQGNSAPDKSGLPSDRFSAERTGGSVSTLTIQRTQQEDSAVYLCASSLEGGGGRDEQFFGPGTRLTVL.